These 21 T cell receptor beta chains came from one sample sequenced in a study of graft-versus-host responses after intestinal transplantation. The protocol was immunoSEQ multiplex PCR, while the TCRdb copy is restricted to in-frame clones and leaves out a portion. The table includes around 71,000 clones, 92% detected once. Sequenced here: bone marrow, sampled almost 750 days after intestinal transplantation. The receptors derive from a human patient who received an intestinal transplant, so some T cells may come from the graft donor.

The chain combines TRBV6-1 with TRBJ2-7; D possibly corresponds to TRBD2 (6 bases). Looked up from germline, CDR1 is MNHNS and CDR2 is SASEGT. The CDR3 runs 13 residues. V gave up 10 bases and J gave up 0 bases, with 13 bases separating them. DNA of the CDR3: TGTGCCACAAGGAGGGATAGCTCCTACGAGCAGTACTTC. Amino acids: CATRRDSSYEQYF.

The gene calls are TRBV2 and TRBJ2-5, with no clear D. Germline lookup yields CDR1 SNHLY and CDR2 FYNNEI. Between the trimmed V and J ends, which lost 4 bases and 1 base, there was a span of 7 bases. This CDR3 spans 13 amino acids. The CDR3: CASSGPSQETQYF. The CDR3 coding sequence is TGTGCCAGCAGTGGACCATCCCAAGAGACCCAGTACTTC.

The chain combines TRBV20-1 with TRBJ2-4; possible D gene TRBD2, 5 bases. V shed 6 bases and J shed 8 bases, with 11 bases lying between them. The CDR3 loop spans 11 amino acids. Germline V gene lookup returns CDR1 DFQATT and CDR2 SNEGSKA (reference sequence). The CDR3 region has the DNA TGCAGTGCCGGACTCGGAGACATTCAGTACTTC. Amino acids: CSAGLGDIQYF.

This clone was observed once. The V call is TRBV28, the J call TRBJ1-2, with D tentatively TRBD1 (5 bases). Germline values: CDR1 MDHEN, CDR2 SYDVKM. CDR3 length equals 13 residues. Trimming removed 7 bases from V and 3 bases from J, with 12 bases in between. CDR3 residues: CASNYRSHYGYTF. Here the CDR3 DNA reads TGTGCCAGCAACTACAGGTCGCACTATGGCTACACCTTC.

In DNA form, the CDR3 reads TGCGCCAGCAGCCAAGGACGCGGCGGGACCCCTGGGACCCTCCACTTT. Its translation: CASSQGRGGTPGTLHF. The chain employs TRBV4-1 and TRBJ1-6; D may be TRBD1 (5 bases). This CDR3 has 16 residues. V lost 1 base, J lost 14 bases, and 21 bases lay in between. The germline V gene encodes CDR1 MGHRA and CDR2 YSYEKL.

This clone was seen more than once but under ten times. This chain connects TRBV7-6 to TRBJ2-7, with 8 positions matching TRBD1. This CDR3 contains 16 residues. The germline V gene encodes CDR1 SGHVS and CDR2 FNYEAQ. With V trimmed by 1 base and J by 6 bases, 11 bases remained unmatched. The CDR3 loop is CASSLGSGQVLGEQYF. CDR3 coding DNA: TGTGCCAGCAGCTTAGGGTCGGGACAGGTCCTCGGCGAGCAGTACTTC. Variable domain in full (rest from reference TRBV7-6 and TRBJ2-7): GAGVSQSPRYKVTKRGQDVALRCDPISGHVSLYWYRQALGQGPEFLTYFNYEAQQDKSGLPNDRFSAERPEGSISTLTIQRTEQRDSAMYRCASSLGSGQVLGEQYFGPGTRLTVT.

V usage is TRBV7-3 and J usage is TRBJ1-1; 8 nucleotides align to TRBD1. The germline gives CDR1 SGHTA, CDR2 FQGTGA. The CDR3 sequence is 15 residues long. J lost 4 bases, V lost 4 bases, and 8 bases had no gene match. CDR3 sequence: CASSSTGGGATEAFF. CDR3 DNA sequence: TGTGCCAGCAGCTCCACAGGGGGAGGCGCCACTGAAGCTTTCTTT.

The chain couples TRBV4-1 to TRBJ1-5; 7 bases align to TRBD1. The CDR3 is 16 amino acids. Germline CDR1 is MGHRA and CDR2 is YSYEKL. V was clipped by 1 base and J by 4 bases; unmatched bases: 7. CDR3 sequence: CASSQVAGGWNQPQHF. CDR3 coding DNA: TGCGCCAGCAGCCAAGTAGCAGGGGGTTGGAATCAGCCCCAGCATTTT.

The chain employs TRBV27 and TRBJ2-7, with TRBD2 identical over 7 bases. V shed 7 bases, J shed 3 bases, and the junction held 6 bases outside the gene matches. Looked up from germline, CDR1 is MNHEY and CDR2 is SMNVEV (reference sequence). The CDR3 has 13 amino acids. The CDR3 DNA reads TGTGCCAGCACACCTACGGGAGGCTACGAGCAGTACTTC. Translated: CASTPTGGYEQYF.

The chain joins TRBV5-4 to TRBJ1-1; no reliable D call. The V and J ends lost 0 bases and 4 bases respectively, with 13 bases between them. Germline V lookup: CDR1 SGHNT, CDR2 YYREEE (reference sequence). The length of the CDR3 is 15 residues. CDR3 DNA: TGTGCCAGCAGCTTGGGACTGGGGTTTCGCACTGAAGCTTTCTTT. It translates to CASSLGLGFRTEAFF.

The chain is built from TRBV7-9 and TRBJ2-7; either TRBD1 or TRBD2 may fit D (6 bases each). V was clipped by 2 bases and J by 9 bases, with 26 bases between them. There are 17 residues in the CDR3. Looked up from germline, CDR1 is SEHNR and CDR2 is FQNEAQ (reference sequence). CDR3 nucleotides: TGTGCCAGCAGCTTAACCCCGGCGGGACACACGTACTGGGGGCAGTACTTC. Translation: CASSLTPAGHTYWGQYF.

The chain uses TRBV4-2 and TRBJ1-3; TRBD1 is a possible D gene (6 bases). Germline CDR1 LGHNA, CDR2 YNFKEQ. V dropped 11 bases and J dropped 1 base, with 15 bases sitting between them. The CDR3 covers 14 residues. Written as DNA, the CDR3 is TGTGCCTCCTCAGGGGAAAGGTCTGGAAACACCATATATTTT. It codes for CASSGERSGNTIYF.

The gene calls are TRBV2 and TRBJ1-5; D not certain. V was clipped by 4 bases and J by 4 bases, with 11 bases between them. The CDR3 runs to 14 residues. CDR1 and CDR2 from the germline V gene are SNHLY and FYNNEI. CDR3 DNA sequence: TGTGCCAGCAGTGGACACAGCGGGAATCAGCCCCAGCATTTT. This sequence encodes CASSGHSGNQPQHF.

The gene calls are TRBV15 and TRBJ2-1; 8 bases are a match to TRBD1. With 3 bases clipped from V and 4 bases from J, the junction kept 5 bases outside the gene matches. The CDR3 has 15 amino acids. Germline V gene data show CDR1 as LNHNV and CDR2 as YYDKDF (reference sequence). CDR3 bases: TGTGCCACCAGCAGCGACAGGGGCCAGTACAATGAGCAGTTCTTC. It specifies CATSSDRGQYNEQFF.

The CDR3 loop reads CASSQIAGGQYNEQFF. The CDR3 DNA reads TGCGCCAGCAGTCAGATAGCGGGAGGGCAATACAATGAGCAGTTCTTC. The rearrangement uses TRBV23-1 and TRBJ2-1; 11 nucleotides agree with TRBD2. TRBV23-1 is reported as an ORF; its role is uncertain. Germline trimming cut 3 bases from V and 4 bases from J; bases unmatched to any gene: 5. The length of the CDR3 is 16 residues.

The rearrangement links TRBV15 to TRBJ2-1, with D possibly TRBD2 on 9 matching bases. Germline values: CDR1 LNHNV, CDR2 YYDKDF (reference sequence). Trimming shortened V by 4 bases and J by 9 bases, and 22 bases separated the two germline ends. The CDR3 is 16 residues long. CDR3 region: CATSKDRGLANGEQFF. The CDR3 region has the DNA TGTGCCACCAGCAAAGACAGGGGACTAGCTAACGGTGAGCAGTTCTTC.

The chain links TRBV4-1 to TRBJ1-5, with D unresolved. Germline V gene sequence: CDR1 MGHRA, CDR2 YSYEKL. Trimming took off 3 bases at V and 3 bases at J, with 21 bases between the two ends. CDR3 size: 18 residues. The CDR3 region has the DNA TGCGCCAGCAGCCACCCACGCCACGGGTTTTCCCCCAATCAGCCCCAGCATTTT. Protein: CASSHPRHGFSPNQPQHF.

V usage is TRBV7-3 and J usage is TRBJ2-3, with 11 bases matching TRBD2. Germline V CDR1 and CDR2: SGHTA, FQGTGA. The trim removed 4 bases at V and 1 base at J, leaving 4 bases unmatched. The CDR3 consists of 16 residues. The CDR3 reads CASSSPGLAGTDTQYF. The CDR3 DNA follows: TGTGCCAGCAGCTCACCGGGACTAGCGGGCACAGATACGCAGTATTTT.

This chain joins TRBV9 and TRBJ1-1; tentatively, D is TRBD1 (5 bases). Trimming left V 7 bases short and J 5 bases short, with 12 bases between. CDR1 and CDR2 (germline): SGDLS, YYNGEE. The CDR3 sequence is 12 residues long. CDR3 loop: CASSGRGTEAFF. CDR3 coding DNA: TGTGCCAGCTCTGGCCGGGGGACTGAAGCTTTCTTT.

This chain links TRBV9 with TRBJ2-1; TRBD2 aligns across 15 bases. The CDR3 covers 16 residues. Germline CDR1 SGDLS, CDR2 YYNGEE. V gave up 4 bases and J gave up 4 bases; unmatched junction bases: 3. The DNA of the CDR3 is TGTGCCAGCAGCCTTGGGACTAGCGGGGGGTACAATGAGCAGTTCTTC. Translating gives CASSLGTSGGYNEQFF.

Details on this clone: Different DNA sequences within this sample yield the same CDR3. The chain combines TRBV7-3 with TRBJ2-1; no clear D. Germline-derived CDR1 and CDR2 are SGHTA and FQGTGA. Trimming removed 2 bases at V and 2 bases at J, with 4 bases between. This CDR3 contains 13 residues. CDR3 loop: CASSLGTYNEQFF. CDR3 coding DNA: TGTGCCAGCAGCTTAGGGACCTACAATGAGCAGTTCTTC. The entire variable domain, with the rest obtained from reference TRBV7-3 and TRBJ2-1, is as follows: GAGVSQTPSNKVTEKGKYVELRCDPISGHTALYWYRQSLGQGPEFLIYFQGTGAADDSGLPNDRFFAVRPEGSVSTLKIQRTERGDSAVYLCASSLGTYNEQFFGPGTRLTVL.